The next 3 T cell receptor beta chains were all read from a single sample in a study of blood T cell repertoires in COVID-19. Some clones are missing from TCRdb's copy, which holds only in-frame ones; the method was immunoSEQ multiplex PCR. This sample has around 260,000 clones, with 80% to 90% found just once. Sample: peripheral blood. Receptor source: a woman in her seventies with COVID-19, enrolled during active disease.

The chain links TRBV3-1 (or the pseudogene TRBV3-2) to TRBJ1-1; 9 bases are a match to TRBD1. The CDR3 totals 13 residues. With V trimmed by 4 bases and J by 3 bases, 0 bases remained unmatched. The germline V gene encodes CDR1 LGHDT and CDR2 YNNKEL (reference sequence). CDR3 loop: CASSRTGDTEAFF. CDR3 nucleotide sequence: TGTGCCAGCAGCCGGACAGGGGACACTGAAGCTTTCTTT.

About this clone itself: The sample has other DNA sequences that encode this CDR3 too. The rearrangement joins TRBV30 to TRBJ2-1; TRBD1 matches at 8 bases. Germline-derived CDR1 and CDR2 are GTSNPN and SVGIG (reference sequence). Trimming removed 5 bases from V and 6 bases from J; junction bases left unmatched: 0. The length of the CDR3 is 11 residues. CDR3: CAWDRGNEQFF. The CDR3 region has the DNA TGTGCCTGGGACAGGGGCAATGAGCAGTTCTTC.

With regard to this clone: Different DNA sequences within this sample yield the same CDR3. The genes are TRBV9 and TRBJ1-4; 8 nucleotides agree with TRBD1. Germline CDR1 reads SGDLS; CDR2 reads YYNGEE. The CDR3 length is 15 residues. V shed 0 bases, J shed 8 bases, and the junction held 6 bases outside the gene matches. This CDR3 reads CASSVGGQVTEKLFF. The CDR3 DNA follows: TGTGCCAGCAGCGTAGGGGGACAGGTGACCGAAAAACTGTTTTTT.